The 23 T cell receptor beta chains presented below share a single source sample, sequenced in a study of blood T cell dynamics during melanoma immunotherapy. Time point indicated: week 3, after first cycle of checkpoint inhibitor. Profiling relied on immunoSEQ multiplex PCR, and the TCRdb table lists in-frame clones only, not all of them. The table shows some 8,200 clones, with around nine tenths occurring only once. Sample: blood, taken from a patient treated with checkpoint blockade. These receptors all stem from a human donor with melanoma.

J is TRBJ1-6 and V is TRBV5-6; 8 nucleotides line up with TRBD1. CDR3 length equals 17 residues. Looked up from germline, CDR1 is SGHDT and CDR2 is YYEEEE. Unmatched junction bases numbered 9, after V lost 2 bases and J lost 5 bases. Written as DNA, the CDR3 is TGTGCCAGCAGCTTCTCATGGCGGACAGGGAATAATTCACCCCTCCACTTT. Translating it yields CASSFSWRTGNNSPLHF.

The CDR3 sequence is CSVLQTRNTIYF. CDR3 sequence (DNA): TGCAGCGTCCTCCAGACTAGAAACACCATATATTTT. The V call is TRBV29-1, the J call TRBJ1-3; D remains ambiguous. V gave up 6 bases and J gave up 5 bases, with 11 bases separating them. CDR1 is SQVTM and CDR2 is ANQGSEA in the germline V gene. The CDR3 length is 12 residues.

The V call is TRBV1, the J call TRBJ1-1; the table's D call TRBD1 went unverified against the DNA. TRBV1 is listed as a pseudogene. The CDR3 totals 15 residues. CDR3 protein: CTSSPSQGANTEAFF. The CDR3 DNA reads TGCACCAGCAGCCCCTCCCAGGGGGCGAACACTGAAGCTTTCTTT.

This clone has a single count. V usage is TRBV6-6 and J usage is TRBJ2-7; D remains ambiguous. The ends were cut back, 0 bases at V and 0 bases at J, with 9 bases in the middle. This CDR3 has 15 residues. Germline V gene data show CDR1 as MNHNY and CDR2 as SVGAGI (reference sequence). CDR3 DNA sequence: TGTGCCAGCAGTTACTCGCGGCAGTACTCCTACGAGCAGTACTTC. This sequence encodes CASSYSRQYSYEQYF.

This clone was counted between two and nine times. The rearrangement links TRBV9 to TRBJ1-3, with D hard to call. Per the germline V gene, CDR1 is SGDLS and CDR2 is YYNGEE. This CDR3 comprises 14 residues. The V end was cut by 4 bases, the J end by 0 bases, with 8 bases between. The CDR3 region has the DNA TGTGCCAGCAGCATCGACGGCTCTGGAAACACCATATATTTT. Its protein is CASSIDGSGNTIYF.

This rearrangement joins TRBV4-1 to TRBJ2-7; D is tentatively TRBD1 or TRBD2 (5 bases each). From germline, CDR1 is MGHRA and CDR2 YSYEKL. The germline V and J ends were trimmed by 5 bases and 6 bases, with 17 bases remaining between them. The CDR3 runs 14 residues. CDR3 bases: TGCGCCAGCAGCGCCGGGACCAGAGGGCGCGAGCAGTACTTC. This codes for CASSAGTRGREQYF.

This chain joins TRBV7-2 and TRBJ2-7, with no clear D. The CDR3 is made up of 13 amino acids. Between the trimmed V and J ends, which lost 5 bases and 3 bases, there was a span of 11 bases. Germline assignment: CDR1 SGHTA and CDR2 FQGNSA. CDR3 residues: CASSPRRSYEQYF. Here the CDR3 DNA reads TGTGCCAGCAGCCCACGCAGGAGCTACGAGCAGTACTTC.

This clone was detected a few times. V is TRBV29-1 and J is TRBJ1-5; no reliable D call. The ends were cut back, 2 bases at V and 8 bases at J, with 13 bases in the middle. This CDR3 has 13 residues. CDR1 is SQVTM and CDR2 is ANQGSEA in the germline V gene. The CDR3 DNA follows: TGCAGCGTTGAATCGGGGAGTGGGGAGCCCCAGCATTTT. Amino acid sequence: CSVESGSGEPQHF.

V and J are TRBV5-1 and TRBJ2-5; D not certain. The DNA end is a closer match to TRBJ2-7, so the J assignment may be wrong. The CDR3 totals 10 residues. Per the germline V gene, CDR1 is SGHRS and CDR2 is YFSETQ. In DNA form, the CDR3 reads TGCGCCAGCAGCTACTACGAGCAGTACTTC. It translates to CASSYYEQYF.

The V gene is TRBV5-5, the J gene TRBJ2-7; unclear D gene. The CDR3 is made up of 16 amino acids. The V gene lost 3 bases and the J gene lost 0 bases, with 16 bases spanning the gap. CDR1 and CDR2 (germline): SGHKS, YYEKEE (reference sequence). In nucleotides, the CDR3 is TGTGCCAGCAGCTGGGGTGGCGCTTTTAGCTCCTACGAGCAGTACTTC. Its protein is CASSWGGAFSSYEQYF.

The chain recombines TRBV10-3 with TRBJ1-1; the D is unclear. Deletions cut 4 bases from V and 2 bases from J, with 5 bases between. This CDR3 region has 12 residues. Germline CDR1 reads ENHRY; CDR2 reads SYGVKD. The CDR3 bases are TGTGCCATCAGTGGGGCCAACACTGAAGCTTTCTTT. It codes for CAISGANTEAFF.

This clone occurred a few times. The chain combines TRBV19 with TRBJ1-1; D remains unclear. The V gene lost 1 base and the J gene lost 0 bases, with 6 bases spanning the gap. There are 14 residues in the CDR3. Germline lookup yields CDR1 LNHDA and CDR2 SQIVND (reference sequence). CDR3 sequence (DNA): TGTGCCAGTAGTATAGGAGCGGTGAACACTGAAGCTTTCTTT. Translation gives CASSIGAVNTEAFF.

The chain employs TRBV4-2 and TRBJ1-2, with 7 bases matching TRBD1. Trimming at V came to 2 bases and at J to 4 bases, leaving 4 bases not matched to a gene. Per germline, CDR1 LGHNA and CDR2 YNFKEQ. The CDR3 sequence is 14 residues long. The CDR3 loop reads CASSQPGQPYGYTF. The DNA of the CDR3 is TGTGCCAGCAGCCAACCGGGACAGCCCTATGGCTACACCTTC.

CDR3 residues: CASSLQETYEQYF. For the CDR3, the DNA is TGTGCCAGCAGCTTACAGGAGACTTACGAGCAGTACTTC. This chain links TRBV7-2 with TRBJ2-7; D unresolved. The germline V gene encodes CDR1 SGHTA and CDR2 FQGNSA. The V and J ends lost 2 bases and 4 bases respectively, with 9 bases between them. CDR3 length equals 13 residues.

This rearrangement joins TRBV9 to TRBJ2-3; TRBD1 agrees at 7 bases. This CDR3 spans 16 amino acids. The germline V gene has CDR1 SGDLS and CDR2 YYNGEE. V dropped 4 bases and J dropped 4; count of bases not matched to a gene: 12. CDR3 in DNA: TGTGCCAGCAGCCCAAATACAGGGGCTGTCGCAGATACGCAGTATTTT. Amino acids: CASSPNTGAVADTQYF.

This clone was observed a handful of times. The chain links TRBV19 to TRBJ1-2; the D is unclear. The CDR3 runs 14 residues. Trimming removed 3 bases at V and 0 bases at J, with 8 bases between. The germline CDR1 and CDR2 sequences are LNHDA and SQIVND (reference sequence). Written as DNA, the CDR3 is TGTGCCAGTAGTATCGGTGTCTCTAACTATGGCTACACCTTC. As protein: CASSIGVSNYGYTF.

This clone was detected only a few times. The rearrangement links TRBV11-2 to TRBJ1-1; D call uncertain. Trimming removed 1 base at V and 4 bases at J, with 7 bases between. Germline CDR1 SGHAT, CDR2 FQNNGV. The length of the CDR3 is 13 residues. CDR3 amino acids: CASSLVRGTEAFF. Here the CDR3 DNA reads TGTGCCAGCAGCTTAGTTCGGGGCACTGAAGCTTTCTTT.

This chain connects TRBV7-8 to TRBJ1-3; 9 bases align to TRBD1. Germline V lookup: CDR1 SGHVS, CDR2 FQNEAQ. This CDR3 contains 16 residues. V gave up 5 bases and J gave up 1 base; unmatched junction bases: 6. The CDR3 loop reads CASSLDRGRSGNTIYF. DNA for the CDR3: TGTGCCAGCAGCCTCGACAGGGGGAGGTCTGGAAACACCATATATTTT.

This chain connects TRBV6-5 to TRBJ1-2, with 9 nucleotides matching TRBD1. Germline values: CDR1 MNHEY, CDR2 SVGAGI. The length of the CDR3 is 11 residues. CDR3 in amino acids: CASRDRAGYTF. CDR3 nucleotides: TGTGCGTCCCGGGACAGGGCTGGCTACACCTTC.

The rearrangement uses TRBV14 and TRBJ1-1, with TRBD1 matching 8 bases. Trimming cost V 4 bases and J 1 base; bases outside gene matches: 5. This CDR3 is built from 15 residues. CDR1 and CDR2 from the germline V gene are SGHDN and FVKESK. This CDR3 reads CASSRSDRGNTEAFF. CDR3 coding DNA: TGTGCCAGCAGCCGTTCTGACAGGGGGAACACTGAAGCTTTCTTT.

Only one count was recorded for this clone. In DNA, the CDR3 is TGTGCCAGCACCCCCTCGTCCGGAAACACCATATATTTT. Translation gives CASTPSSGNTIYF. This chain uses TRBV7-9 with TRBJ1-3; D not certain. V was shortened by 7 bases and J by 4 bases, with 11 bases between the two germline ends. The CDR3 is 13 residues long. Germline V CDR1 and CDR2: SEHNR, FQNEAQ (reference sequence).

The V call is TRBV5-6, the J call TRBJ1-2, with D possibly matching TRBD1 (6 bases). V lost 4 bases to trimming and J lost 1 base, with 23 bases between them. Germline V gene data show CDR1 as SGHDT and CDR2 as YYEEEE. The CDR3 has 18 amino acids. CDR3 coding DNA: TGTGCCAGCAGCCCGTTACGGGGGCCTACGGGGTTTAACTATGGCTACACCTTC. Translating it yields CASSPLRGPTGFNYGYTF. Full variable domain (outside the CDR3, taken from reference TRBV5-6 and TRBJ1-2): DAGVTQSPTHLIKTRGQQVTLRCSPKSGHDTVSWYQQALGQGPQFIFQYYEEEERQRGNFPDRFSGHQFPNYSSELNVNALLLGDSALYLCASSPLRGPTGFNYGYTFGSGTRLTVV.

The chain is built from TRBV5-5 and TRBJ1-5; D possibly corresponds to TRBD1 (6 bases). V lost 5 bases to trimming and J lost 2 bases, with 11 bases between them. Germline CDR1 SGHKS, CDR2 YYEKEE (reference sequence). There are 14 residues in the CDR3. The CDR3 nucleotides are TGTGCCAGCAGGCCAGGGGTGGGCAATCAGCCCCAGCATTTT. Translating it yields CASRPGVGNQPQHF.